The rows below give T cell receptor beta chains drawn from one sample of a study of T cells in tuberculosis. TCRdb's copy holds only in-frame clones and misses some; the assay was immunoSEQ multiplex PCR. In the table there are around 35,000 clones, more than 85% of which are singletons. The specimen was PBMCs. These receptors came from a donor aged 10-35 years with latent tuberculosis or without tuberculosis infection. The CDR3 runs from the conserved cysteine through the conserved F or W. Fields, in order: V gene, J gene, D gene, clone size, CDR3 protein, CDR3 DNA. A D gene is named only where the DNA matches it firmly. Only some rows state a clone size, as once, few, many or a class for expanded clones.

v_gene: TRBV19; j_gene: TRBJ2-7; d_gene: TRBD1; abundance: .; CDR3aa: CASRLGTGLQYF; CDR3nt: TGTGCCAGTAGGCTGGGGACAGGGCTGCAGTACTTC
v_gene: TRBV5-6; j_gene: TRBJ2-7; d_gene: .; abundance: .; CDR3aa: CASSSPRGLLSYEQYF; CDR3nt: TGTGCCAGCAGCTCGCCCCGGGGACTCCTCTCCTACGAGCAGTACTTC
v_gene: TRBV7-6; j_gene: TRBJ2-7; d_gene: .; abundance: .; CDR3aa: CASSLRSASYEQYF; CDR3nt: TGTGCCAGCAGCCTGCGTAGCGCCTCCTACGAGCAGTACTTC
v_gene: TRBV13; j_gene: TRBJ2-1; d_gene: .; abundance: .; CDR3aa: CASSPWGGRYNGQFF; CDR3nt: TGTGCCAGCAGCCCCTGGGGGGGGCGTTACAATGGGCAGTTCTTC
v_gene: TRBV19; j_gene: TRBJ1-1; d_gene: .; abundance: .; CDR3aa: CASRKTGPDMNTEAFF; CDR3nt: TGTGCCAGTAGGAAGACAGGACCGGATATGAACACTGAAGCTTTCTTT
v_gene: TRBV2; j_gene: TRBJ1-5; d_gene: .; abundance: .; CDR3aa: CAIGQLNQPQHF; CDR3nt: TGTGCCATTGGACAGTTAAATCAGCCCCAGCATTTT
v_gene: TRBV9; j_gene: TRBJ1-1; d_gene: .; abundance: .; CDR3aa: CASSVTPGSDTEAFF; CDR3nt: TGTGCCAGCAGCGTCACCCCGGGATCTGACACTGAAGCTTTCTTT
v_gene: TRBV6-5; j_gene: TRBJ1-1; d_gene: TRBD1; abundance: .; CDR3aa: CASRPDRAVEAFF; CDR3nt: TGTGCCAGCAGACCGGACAGGGCCGTTGAAGCTTTCTTT
v_gene: TRBV5-1; j_gene: TRBJ2-7; d_gene: TRBD1; abundance: .; CDR3aa: CASRTGQGGHEQYF; CDR3nt: TGCGCCAGCAGGACGGGACAGGGAGGCCACGAGCAGTACTTC
v_gene: TRBV2; j_gene: TRBJ1-4; d_gene: .; abundance: .; CDR3aa: CASSELRHSNNEKLFF; CDR3nt: TGTGCCAGCAGTGAATTACGACACAGCAATAATGAAAAACTGTTTTTT
v_gene: TRBV10-3; j_gene: TRBJ1-1; d_gene: .; abundance: .; CDR3aa: CAISESYGGGTEAFF; CDR3nt: TGTGCCATCAGTGAGTCGTATGGGGGGGGAACTGAAGCTTTCTTT
v_gene: TRBV5-4; j_gene: TRBJ2-1; d_gene: .; abundance: .; CDR3aa: CASSPGEGYNEQFF; CDR3nt: TGTGCCAGCAGCCCCGGAGAGGGCTACAATGAGCAGTTCTTC
v_gene: TRBV7-3; j_gene: TRBJ2-3; d_gene: TRBD2; abundance: .; CDR3aa: CASSPGRGGTDTQYF; CDR3nt: TGTGCCAGCAGCCCTGGGCGGGGGGGCACAGATACGCAGTATTTT
v_gene: TRBV28; j_gene: TRBJ1-5; d_gene: TRBD1; abundance: once; CDR3aa: CASSRQGTGSNQPQHF; CDR3nt: TGTGCCAGCAGTCGACAGGGGACGGGGAGCAATCAGCCCCAGCATTTT
v_gene: TRBV29-1; j_gene: TRBJ2-1; d_gene: .; abundance: .; CDR3aa: CSVESAAGSYNEQFF; CDR3nt: TGCAGCGTTGAATCAGCAGCGGGCTCCTACAATGAGCAGTTCTTC
v_gene: TRBV5-1; j_gene: TRBJ2-2; d_gene: TRBD2; abundance: .; CDR3aa: CASSPRSLAGGANTGELFF; CDR3nt: TGCGCCAGCAGCCCAAGGAGTCTAGCGGGGGGCGCGAACACCGGGGAGCTGTTTTTT
v_gene: TRBV6-1; j_gene: TRBJ2-7; d_gene: .; abundance: few; CDR3aa: CASSENTSYEQYF; CDR3nt: TGTGCCAGCAGTGAGAACACCTCCTACGAGCAGTACTTC
v_gene: TRBV30; j_gene: TRBJ1-2; d_gene: .; abundance: .; CDR3aa: CARDGPGRPNYGYTF; CDR3nt: TGTGCCCGCGATGGGCCAGGGCGACCTAACTATGGCTACACCTTC
v_gene: TRBV12-5; j_gene: TRBJ1-2; d_gene: TRBD1; abundance: .; CDR3aa: CASGPTDRDYGYTF; CDR3nt: TGTGCTAGTGGTCCCACAGACAGGGACTATGGCTACACCTTC
v_gene: TRBV6-5; j_gene: TRBJ1-3; d_gene: TRBD1; abundance: .; CDR3aa: CATRQGGAGNTIYF; CDR3nt: TGTGCCACCCGACAGGGTGGGGCTGGAAACACCATATATTTT
v_gene: TRBV2; j_gene: TRBJ1-5; d_gene: .; abundance: .; CDR3aa: CASRFGGNQPQHF; CDR3nt: TGTGCCAGCAGATTCGGGGGCAATCAGCCCCAGCATTTT
v_gene: TRBV21-1; j_gene: TRBJ1-2; d_gene: .; abundance: few; CDR3aa: CASSSLGDRGPLNYHNYGYTF; CDR3nt: TGTGCCAGCAGCTCCCTGGGGGACAGGGGGCCCCTCAACTACCATAACTATGGCTACACCTTC
v_gene: TRBV5-1; j_gene: TRBJ2-6; d_gene: TRBD1; abundance: .; CDR3aa: CASSLSGQVGRSGANVLTF; CDR3nt: TGCGCCAGCAGCTTGTCCGGACAGGTGGGCCGATCTGGGGCCAACGTCCTGACTTTC
v_gene: TRBV7-7; j_gene: TRBJ2-7; d_gene: .; abundance: .; CDR3aa: CASSQDQGSEQYF; CDR3nt: TGTGCCAGCAGCCAGGACCAGGGGAGCGAGCAGTACTTC
v_gene: TRBV6-5; j_gene: TRBJ2-4; d_gene: .; abundance: .; CDR3aa: CASHPAGLAKNIQYF; CDR3nt: TGTGCCAGCCACCCGGCAGGACTAGCCAAAAACATTCAGTACTTC
v_gene: TRBV5-1; j_gene: TRBJ2-3; d_gene: TRBD2; abundance: .; CDR3aa: CASSLGGGEGTQYF; CDR3nt: TGCGCCAGCAGCTTAGGAGGAGGGGAGGGTACGCAGTATTTT
v_gene: TRBV27; j_gene: TRBJ1-2; d_gene: .; abundance: .; CDR3aa: CASSSLYEGWDGYTF; CDR3nt: TGTGCCAGCAGTTCGCTCTACGAGGGCTGGGATGGCTACACCTTC
v_gene: TRBV9; j_gene: TRBJ2-2; d_gene: TRBD2; abundance: .; CDR3aa: CATKSGVNTGELFF; CDR3nt: TGTGCCACCAAGAGCGGGGTTAACACCGGGGAGCTGTTTTTT
v_gene: TRBV27; j_gene: TRBJ1-2; d_gene: TRBD1; abundance: .; CDR3aa: CATKTGGDYGYTF; CDR3nt: TGTGCCACCAAGACAGGGGGCGACTATGGCTACACCTTC
v_gene: TRBV5-4; j_gene: TRBJ1-5; d_gene: .; abundance: .; CDR3aa: CASSFRTATAYSNQPQHF; CDR3nt: TGTGCCAGCAGTTTTAGGACAGCGACGGCTTATAGCAATCAGCCCCAGCATTTT
v_gene: TRBV5-1; j_gene: TRBJ2-2; d_gene: TRBD2; abundance: .; CDR3aa: CASSPGGLAGPNTGELFF; CDR3nt: TGCGCCAGCAGCCCCGGGGGACTAGCGGGGCCTAACACCGGGGAGCTGTTTTTT
v_gene: TRBV6-5; j_gene: TRBJ1-3; d_gene: .; abundance: .; CDR3aa: CASSVQVSGNTIYF; CDR3nt: TGTGCCAGCAGTGTACAGGTCTCTGGAAACACCATATATTTT
v_gene: TRBV10-3; j_gene: TRBJ1-3; d_gene: .; abundance: .; CDR3aa: CAISPRQDPGNTIYF; CDR3nt: TGTGCCATCAGTCCCAGACAGGACCCTGGAAACACCATATATTTT
v_gene: TRBV6-5; j_gene: TRBJ1-2; d_gene: TRBD1; abundance: .; CDR3aa: CASSYFDRGLGYTF; CDR3nt: TGTGCCAGCAGTTACTTTGACAGGGGGCTAGGCTACACCTTC
v_gene: TRBV5-5; j_gene: TRBJ2-2; d_gene: .; abundance: .; CDR3aa: CASSMDKPTGELFF; CDR3nt: TGTGCCAGCAGCATGGACAAACCCACCGGGGAGCTGTTTTTT
v_gene: TRBV10-3; j_gene: TRBJ1-4; d_gene: TRBD1; abundance: .; CDR3aa: CAISEATGKDEKLFF; CDR3nt: TGTGCCATCAGTGAGGCGACAGGGAAGGATGAAAAACTGTTTTTT
v_gene: TRBV6-6; j_gene: TRBJ2-7; d_gene: .; abundance: .; CDR3aa: CASSPPGGRFWEQYF; CDR3nt: TGTGCCAGCAGTCCGCCCGGGGGGCGCTTCTGGGAGCAGTACTTC
v_gene: TRBV18; j_gene: TRBJ2-7; d_gene: TRBD1; abundance: .; CDR3aa: CASSTPGWDRGMYEQYF; CDR3nt: TGTGCCAGCTCCACCCCGGGTTGGGACAGGGGTATGTACGAGCAGTACTTC
v_gene: TRBV29-1; j_gene: TRBJ2-3; d_gene: .; abundance: .; CDR3aa: CSVEQGPADTQYF; CDR3nt: TGCAGCGTTGAACAGGGGCCCGCAGATACGCAGTATTTT
v_gene: TRBV4-1; j_gene: TRBJ1-2; d_gene: TRBD1; abundance: .; CDR3aa: CASSQVQGGKGYTF; CDR3nt: TGCGCCAGCAGCCAGGTACAGGGGGGAAAGGGCTACACCTTC